This T cell receptor (beta chain) was obtained from a study of blood T cells in healthy people across ages. Study details: About one barcoded beta molecule was captured per two T cells (by template switching).

The second PCR ran roughly 7 to 12 cycles with a sample-barcoded 5' primer and J-beta primers. A tag from a template-switch adaptor with 12 random nucleotides marked each cDNA molecule. TCRdb used MiXCR to reprocess the 5' RACE reads, holding one entry per CDR3 protein. This sample has some 750,000 distinct CDR3 sequences, with 22% found just once. This clonotype turned up a few times. The donors, aged roughly 6 to 95, were healthy Caucasians from Russia. Every donor gave roughly 9.2 milliliters of peripheral blood. V was clipped by 6 bases and J by 2 bases, with 9 bases between them. This CDR3 contains 13 residues. Looked up from germline, CDR1 is LGHNA and CDR2 is YSLEER.

The chain joins TRBV4-3 to TRBJ2-3, with no clear D. The sample consisted of blood. This clonotype was obtained from an older man in good health. The CDR3 loop is CASRGIDTDTQYF. CDR3 in DNA: TGCGCCAGCAGGGGGATTGACACAGATACGCAGTATTTT.